What follows describes a single TCR beta chain. This record comes from a study of PD-L1 blockade in urothelial cancer. Across the study: Patients had undergone 0 to 3 prior chemotherapy regimens.

Method: immunoSEQ multiplex PCR; TCRdb's copy keeps in-frame clones and lacks some. The repertoire holds about 52,000 clones, with 84% as singletons. The sample here was PBMCs, taken around atezolizumab (anti-PD-L1) treatment. The receptor was derived from a man aged 40-49 years with urothelial cancer.

The CDR3 sequence is CASSFGGAAKNIQYF. Written as DNA, the CDR3 is TGTGCCAGCAGTTTTGGGGGGGCGGCCAAAAACATTCAGTACTTC. This rearrangement joins TRBV28 to TRBJ2-4; D is perhaps TRBD2 (7 bases). Per the germline V gene, CDR1 is MDHEN and CDR2 is SYDVKM. The CDR3 consists of 15 residues. V shed 3 bases and J shed 1 base, with 10 bases lying between them.